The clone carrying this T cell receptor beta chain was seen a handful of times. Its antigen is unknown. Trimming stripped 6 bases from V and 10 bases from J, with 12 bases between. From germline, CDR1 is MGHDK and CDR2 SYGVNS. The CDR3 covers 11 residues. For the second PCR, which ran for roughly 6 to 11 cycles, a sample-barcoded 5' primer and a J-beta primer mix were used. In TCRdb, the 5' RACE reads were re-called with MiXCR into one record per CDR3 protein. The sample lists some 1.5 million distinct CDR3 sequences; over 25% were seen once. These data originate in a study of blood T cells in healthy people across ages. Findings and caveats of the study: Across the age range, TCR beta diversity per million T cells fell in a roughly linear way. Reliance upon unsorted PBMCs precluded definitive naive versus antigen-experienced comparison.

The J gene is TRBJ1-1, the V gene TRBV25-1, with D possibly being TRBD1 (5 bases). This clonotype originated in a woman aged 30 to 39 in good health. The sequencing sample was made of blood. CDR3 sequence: CASRRDARAFF. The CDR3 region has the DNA TGTGCCAGCAGGAGGGACGCCCGAGCTTTCTTT.